This entry features one TCR beta chain sequence. This CDR3 has 15 residues. Trimming took off 1 base at V and 0 bases at J, with 9 bases between the two ends. Germline-derived CDR1 and CDR2 are SGDLS and YYNGEE. These data originate in a study of shared clonotypes between healthy human individuals. The overall study: The study enrolled a couple of women and a few men aged 18 to 49.

The donors were all Caucasian adults (living in Nashville, Tennessee). TCRdb's copy holds only in-frame clones and misses some; the assay was immunoSEQ multiplex PCR. The repertoire includes 2 million to 2.5 million clones, roughly 95% of them detected once, and 0.1% to 0.15% sits in the top ten. This receptor was identified in a man aged 18 to 29 in good health. Material: naive CD4+ T cells sorted from blood. The subset here: CD45RA+ positively selected. V usage is TRBV9 and J usage is TRBJ2-3; D uncertain. CDR3: CASSVTGISTDTQYF. The CDR3, as DNA: TGTGCCAGCAGCGTAACGGGCATAAGCACAGATACGCAGTATTTT.